This T cell receptor beta chain was retrieved from a study of blood T cell repertoires in COVID-19. At the level of the study: Samples taken during acute and convalescent COVID-19 were collected in the United States, Italy and Spain. The cDNA or gDNA used as material had been derived from T cells, B-cell-depleted T cells, or PBMCs.

This CDR3 spans 16 amino acids. Trimming shortened V by 0 bases and J by 2 bases, and 12 bases separated the two germline ends. The V gene's germline CDR1 is SGHNT and CDR2 YYREEE (reference sequence). Original methodology: Reference gene primer amplification gave nucleated cell count estimates. The method was immunoSEQ multiplex PCR; TCRdb's version includes in-frame clones alone and lacks a portion of them. The V and J calls and clone size come from that table; D and trimming were worked out from the DNA. This table has 130,000 to 150,000 clones, about 85% appearing once. Specimen: peripheral blood. The receptor was isolated from a human donor in a cohort sampled during active COVID-19. The chain joins TRBV5-4 to TRBJ1-3, with D perhaps matching TRBD1 (6 bases). CDR3 loop: CASSLAGAEAGNTIYF. The DNA of the CDR3 is TGTGCCAGCAGCTTGGCAGGGGCAGAAGCTGGAAACACCATATATTTT.